This entry features one T cell receptor beta chain sequence. Its antigen is unidentified. The CDR3 totals 15 residues. Trimming took off 5 bases at V and 0 bases at J, with 14 bases between the two ends. The germline CDR1 and CDR2 sequences are SNHLY and FYNNEI. The data were taken from a study of T cell repertoires in cytomegalovirus infection. At the level of the study: CMV infection plus the matching HLA type was flagged by public TCR beta signatures.

Findings of the study overall: Totalled public TCR beta family frequency picked out people who carried CMV plus the relevant HLA. Ex vivo, HLA-C-restricted CMV-specific TCR beta clonotypes prevailed over the rest of the response.

TCRdb processed the reads anew with MiXCR; each CDR3 protein has one entry. There are around 250,000 distinct CDR3 sequences in the sample; about a sixth occur only once, and over 40% lies in the top ten. Sequenced sample: CD8+ T cells from PBMCs. The TCR comes from a human donor in good health (CMV status not recorded). Some clones in this sample may be carry-over from other donors' samples. The V call is TRBV2, the J call TRBJ2-7, with D possibly TRBD1 on 5 matching bases. The DNA for the CDR3 is TGTGCCAGCAGTACGACAGAAAGTAGCTCCTACGAGCAGTACTTC. Amino acid sequence: CASSTTESSSYEQYF.